This is a list of T cell receptor beta chains from one sample in a study of blood T cell repertoires in COVID-19. Method: immunoSEQ multiplex PCR; TCRdb's copy keeps in-frame clones and lacks some. Here the sample spans approximately 28,000 clones, about four fifths being singletons. Material: peripheral blood. Receptor source: a man at least 80 years old with active or convalescent COVID-19. Each CDR3 is given with its conserved first and last residue. Fields, in order: V gene, CDR3 protein.

v_gene: TRBV2
CDR3aa: CASSGAHYRRDSNQPQHF

v_gene: TRBV19
CDR3aa: CASKKTGTGIGNYGYTF

v_gene: TRBV3-1/TRBV3-2
CDR3aa: CASSQAPGFEKLFF

v_gene: TRBV19
CDR3aa: CASSIEGQGLDTEAFF

v_gene: TRBV5-8
CDR3aa: CASSTDSLTEAFF

v_gene: TRBV19
CDR3aa: CASSGTGAGELFF

v_gene: TRBV24-1
CDR3aa: CATSDSRQGASSPLHF

v_gene: TRBV7-2
CDR3aa: CASSPPDRVNEQFF

v_gene: TRBV7-2
CDR3aa: CASSRGSFYEQYF

v_gene: TRBV7-9
CDR3aa: CASRLTGGSQFF

v_gene: TRBV4-2
CDR3aa: CASSQGTEAFF

v_gene: TRBV7-2
CDR3aa: CASSGFNRGSYGYTF

v_gene: TRBV19
CDR3aa: CASSISGTGNGYTF

v_gene: TRBV5-1
CDR3aa: CASSFLTGYGETQYF

v_gene: TRBV28
CDR3aa: CASSLAPRGRYGYTF

v_gene: TRBV18
CDR3aa: CASSQLREGEAFF

v_gene: TRBV2
CDR3aa: CASTPGDRGRNQPQHF

v_gene: TRBV7-6
CDR3aa: CASSLAPPGQGYEQYF

v_gene: TRBV4-3
CDR3aa: CASSQGDSPDGEQYF

v_gene: TRBV11-2
CDR3aa: CASSPRSGRAGSGELFF

v_gene: TRBV6-1
CDR3aa: CASSEASGQGSSGNTIYF

v_gene: TRBV7-8
CDR3aa: CASRLDRGLGANVLTF

v_gene: TRBV4-1
CDR3aa: CASSREGQPNTEAFF

v_gene: TRBV14
CDR3aa: CASRSGNTIYF

v_gene: TRBV19
CDR3aa: CASSIGRPTGELFF

v_gene: TRBV19
CDR3aa: CASLGHQLSGNTIYF

v_gene: TRBV19
CDR3aa: CASSITVNTGELFF

v_gene: TRBV7-2
CDR3aa: CASSLAQRNEQYF

v_gene: TRBV24-1
CDR3aa: CATSDPGTSGIDEQFF

v_gene: TRBV7-2
CDR3aa: CASSHRANEQFF

v_gene: TRBV2
CDR3aa: CATKSLMNTEAFF

v_gene: TRBV19
CDR3aa: CASSIMGGYTF

v_gene: TRBV29-1
CDR3aa: CSAQNTEAFF

v_gene: TRBV28
CDR3aa: CASYLSGTVYGYTF

v_gene: TRBV7-2
CDR3aa: CASSTTYNEQFF

v_gene: TRBV6-5
CDR3aa: CASSYPNKAEAFF

v_gene: TRBV29-1
CDR3aa: CSVEMRGGRGEQFF

v_gene: TRBV6-6
CDR3aa: CASRPYGQSSYEQYF

v_gene: TRBV11-3
CDR3aa: CASSLGDTEAFF

v_gene: TRBV10-3
CDR3aa: CATKGTSGRGNIQYF

v_gene: TRBV27
CDR3aa: CASTRRGRGRGLFGELFF

v_gene: TRBV7-2
CDR3aa: CASSRDRDRVLTF

v_gene: TRBV28
CDR3aa: CASSTAGQGVNQPQHF